This T cell receptor beta chain is from a study of blood T cells in healthy people across ages. CDR3 length equals 16 residues. In germline, CDR1 is MNHEY, CDR2 SVGEGT. Deletions cut 6 bases from V and 2 bases from J, with 19 bases between. Concerning this clonotype: Its antigen is unknown.

Combining a sample-barcoded 5' primer with a J-beta primer mix, a second PCR ran for roughly 6 to 12 cycles. TCRdb redid the calling of the 5' RACE reads with MiXCR, one entry per CDR3 protein. Here the sample spans roughly 730,000 distinct CDR3 sequences, around three fifths being singletons. Caucasian, healthy and from Russia, the donors were aged between about 6 and 90. Points from the study as a whole: Total diversity from one million sequenced T cells was likely underestimated.

The sequence came from a man aged 40-50 years in good health. The V and J genes are TRBV6-2 or TRBV6-3 and TRBJ2-5, with D perhaps TRBD1 (6 bases). Sequenced input: blood. The CDR3 coding sequence is TGTGCCAGCAGACGCACCGGGACAACCAATCAAGAGACCCAGTACTTC. Translated: CASRRTGTTNQETQYF.